This passage covers 8 T cell receptor beta chains from one sample sequenced in a study of blood T cell repertoires in COVID-19. Measured with immunoSEQ multiplex PCR; TCRdb has only the in-frame clones, and not every one. Found here are 40,000 to 55,000 clones, roughly 83% of them singletons; the top ten hold approximately 2.5%. Sequencing was done on a sample of peripheral blood. All receptors derive from a man aged 50-59 years with acute or convalescent COVID-19.

The chain employs TRBV9 and TRBJ2-4, with D perhaps matching TRBD2 (5 bases). V was trimmed by 0 bases and J by 4 bases, leaving 23 bases between them. Per germline, CDR1 SGDLS and CDR2 YYNGEE. The CDR3 runs 19 residues. The CDR3 sequence is CASSVGASTTAGGKNIQYF. CDR3 sequence (DNA): TGTGCCAGCAGCGTAGGGGCTAGCACGACGGCGGGTGGTAAAAACATTCAGTACTTC.

This clone is termed medium-sized (0.01 to 0.1%). The chain uses TRBV6-4 and TRBJ2-2; TRBD1 might be the D (6 bases). The germline V and J ends were trimmed by 11 bases and 3 bases, with 16 bases remaining between them. This CDR3 contains 14 residues. In germline, CDR1 is MRHNA, CDR2 SNTAGT. The chain's CDR3 is CAARGDKDTGELFF. CDR3 DNA: TGTGCCGCCCGAGGGGACAAGGACACCGGGGAGCTGTTTTTT.

The count of this clone is one. The J gene is TRBJ2-5, the V gene TRBV28, with 9 nucleotides matching TRBD2. The CDR3 sequence is 15 residues long. From germline, CDR1 is MDHEN and CDR2 SYDVKM. J lost 2 bases, V lost 7 bases, and 8 bases had no gene match. The CDR3 loop reads CASKGNSGGQETQYF. CDR3 coding DNA: TGTGCCAGCAAAGGGAATAGCGGGGGACAAGAGACCCAGTACTTC.

The chain uses TRBV10-1 and TRBJ2-4; no firm D call. Germline V gene sequence: CDR1 WNHNN, CDR2 SYGVQD (reference sequence). The CDR3 length is 13 residues. Between the trimmed V and J ends, which lost 3 bases and 1 base, there was a span of 4 bases. The CDR3 reads CASSDPAKNIQYF. CDR3 DNA: TGCGCCAGCAGTGATCCTGCCAAAAACATTCAGTACTTC.

The V and J genes are TRBV11-2 and TRBJ2-1; tentatively, D is TRBD1 (5 bases). V lost 7 bases and J 6 bases, leaving 16 bases between the germline ends. The CDR3 covers 14 residues. CDR1 is SGHAT and CDR2 is FQNNGV in the germline V gene. CDR3 sequence reads: CASIINQGSNEQFF. The CDR3, as DNA: TGTGCCAGCATCATAAACCAGGGTAGCAATGAGCAGTTCTTC.

The chain joins TRBV5-1 to TRBJ1-1, with D possibly matching TRBD1 (6 bases). This CDR3 contains 13 residues. Trimming cost V 1 base and J 8 bases, with 12 bases left between them. Germline V lookup: CDR1 SGHRS, CDR2 YFSETQ. The CDR3 loop reads CASSLSTGREAFF. The CDR3 DNA sequence: TGCGCCAGCAGCTTGTCTACAGGGAGAGAAGCTTTCTTT.

This clone was recorded only once. J is TRBJ2-7 and V is TRBV10-3, with TRBD2 matching over 7 bases. After removal of 4 bases from V and 2 bases from J, the junction contained 11 bases not matched to a gene. The germline V gene encodes CDR1 ENHRY and CDR2 SYGVKD. This CDR3 has 16 amino acids. The CDR3 here is CAISGGSQRGPYEQYF. The DNA of the CDR3 is TGTGCCATCAGTGGAGGGTCCCAGCGGGGACCCTACGAGCAGTACTTC.

The rearrangement joins TRBV19 to TRBJ1-1; possibly TRBD1 for D (6 bases). The CDR3 covers 14 residues. Germline V CDR1 and CDR2: LNHDA, SQIVND (reference sequence). V gave up 5 bases and J gave up 1 base, with 11 bases separating them. The CDR3 loop is CASSLGAGNTEAFF. As DNA, the CDR3 is TGTGCCAGTAGTCTGGGGGCGGGGAACACTGAAGCTTTCTTT.